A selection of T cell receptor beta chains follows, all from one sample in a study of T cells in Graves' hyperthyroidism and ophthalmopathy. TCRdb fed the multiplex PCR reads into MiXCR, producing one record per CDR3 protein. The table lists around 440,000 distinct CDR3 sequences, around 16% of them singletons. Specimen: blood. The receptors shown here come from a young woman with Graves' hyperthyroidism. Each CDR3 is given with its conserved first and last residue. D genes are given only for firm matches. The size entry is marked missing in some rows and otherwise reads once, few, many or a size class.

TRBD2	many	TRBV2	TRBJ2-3	CASSVLGAGGTDTQYF	TGTGCCAGCAGTGTCCTCGGAGCGGGGGGCACAGATACGCAGTATTTT
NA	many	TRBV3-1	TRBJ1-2	CASSQEVQGSLFFTGYTF	TGTGCCAGCAGCCAAGAAGTCCAGGGCTCCCTTTTTTTTACTGGCTACACCTTC
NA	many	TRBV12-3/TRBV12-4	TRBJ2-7	CASRMGTEYEQYF	TGTGCCAGCAGAATGGGTACGGAATACGAGCAGTACTTC
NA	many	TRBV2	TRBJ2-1	CASSVGTRTNEQFF	TGTGCCAGCAGTGTGGGGACAAGGACAAATGAGCAGTTCTTC
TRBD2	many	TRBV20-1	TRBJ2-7	CSALTSGATYEQYF	TGCAGTGCTTTGACTAGCGGGGCCACCTACGAGCAGTACTTC
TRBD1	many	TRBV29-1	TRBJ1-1	CSVRDSLNTEAFF	TGCAGCGTTAGGGACAGCCTGAACACTGAAGCTTTCTTT
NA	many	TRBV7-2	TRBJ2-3	CASSLAPGTDTQYF	TGTGCCAGCAGCTTAGCCCCAGGGACAGATACGCAGTATTTT
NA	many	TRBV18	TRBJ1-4	CASSAGGEKLFF	TGTGCCAGCTCAGCAGGAGGGGAAAAACTGTTTTTT
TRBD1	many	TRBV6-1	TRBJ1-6	CASSTTGGDSPLHF	TGTGCCAGCAGTACAACAGGGGGCGACTCACCCCTCCACTTT
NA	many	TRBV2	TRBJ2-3	CASLDGLDTQYF	TGTGCCAGCCTGGACGGATTAGATACGCAGTATTTT
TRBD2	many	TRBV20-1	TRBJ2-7	CSATRLANSYEQYF	TGCAGTGCTACGAGACTAGCGAACTCCTACGAGCAGTACTTC
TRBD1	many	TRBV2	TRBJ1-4	CASSQGVWKEKLFF	TGTGCCAGCAGCCAGGGGGTTTGGAAAGAAAAACTGTTTTTT
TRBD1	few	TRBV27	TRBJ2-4	CASSLTGVNIQYF	TGTGCCAGCAGTTTAACAGGGGTGAACATTCAGTACTTC
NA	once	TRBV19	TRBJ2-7	CASSTTGQGNYEQYF	TGTGCCAGTAGCACCACCGGCCAGGGGAACTACGAGCAGTACTTC
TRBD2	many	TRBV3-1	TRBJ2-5	CASTRLAGETQYF	TGTGCCAGCACGAGACTAGCGGGGGAGACCCAGTACTTC
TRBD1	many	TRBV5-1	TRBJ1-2	CASSRQGLDGYTF	TGCGCCAGCAGCAGACAGGGCCTGGATGGCTACACCTTC
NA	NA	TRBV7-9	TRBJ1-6	CATRLPGSNSPLHF	TGTGCCACCCGCCTCCCAGGGAGTAATTCACCCCTCCACTTT
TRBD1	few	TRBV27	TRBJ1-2	CASGGQGGDYGYTF	TGTGCCAGCGGGGGACAGGGGGGTGACTATGGCTACACCTTC
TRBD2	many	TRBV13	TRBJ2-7	CASSHGTSDYEQYF	TGTGCCAGCAGCCACGGGACTAGCGACTACGAGCAGTACTTC
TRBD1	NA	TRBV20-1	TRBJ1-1	CSAGDRAVTEAFF	TGCAGTGCTGGCGACAGGGCGGTCACTGAAGCTTTCTTT
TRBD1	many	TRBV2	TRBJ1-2	CASSEGRGYGYTF	TGTGCCAGCAGTGAGGGCAGGGGGTATGGCTACACCTTC
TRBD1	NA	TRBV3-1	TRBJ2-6	CASRQGTVGPGANVLTF	TGTGCCAGCAGGCAAGGGACAGTAGGGCCTGGGGCCAACGTCCTGACTTTC
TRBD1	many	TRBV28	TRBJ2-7	CASSRYGQAEQYF	TGTGCCAGCAGCCGATACGGACAGGCCGAGCAGTACTTC
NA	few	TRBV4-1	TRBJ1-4	CASSLLTGPTNEKLFF	TGCGCCAGCAGCCTCCTCACAGGGCCAACTAATGAAAAACTGTTTTTT
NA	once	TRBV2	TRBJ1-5	CASSEELTDSNQPQHF	TGTGCCAGCAGTGAAGAACTGACAGATAGCAATCAGCCCCAGCATTTT
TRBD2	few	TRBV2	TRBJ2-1	CASSGGLAIGDYNEQFF	TGTGCCAGCAGTGGGGGACTAGCGATCGGAGACTACAATGAGCAGTTCTTC
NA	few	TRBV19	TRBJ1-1	CASSITGYMNTEAFF	TGTGCCAGTAGTATTACAGGGTACATGAACACTGAAGCTTTCTTT
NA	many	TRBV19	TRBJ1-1	CASSPVANTEAFF	TGTGCCAGTAGCCCCGTAGCGAACACTGAAGCTTTCTTT
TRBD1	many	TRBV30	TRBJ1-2	CAWSAQGGGYTF	TGTGCCTGGAGTGCCCAGGGGGGAGGCTACACCTTC
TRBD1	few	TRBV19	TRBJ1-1	CASSISGTGFSWVPEAFF	TGTGCCAGTAGTATTTCCGGGACAGGGTTCTCTTGGGTACCAGAAGCTTTCTTT
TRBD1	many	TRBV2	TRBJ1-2	CASSEAGGGYYGYTF	TGTGCCAGCAGTGAGGCAGGGGGGGGATACTATGGCTACACCTTC
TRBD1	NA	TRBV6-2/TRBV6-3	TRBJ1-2	CASSVTKTGGNGYTF	TGTGCCAGCAGTGTCACGAAGACAGGGGGAAATGGCTACACCTTC
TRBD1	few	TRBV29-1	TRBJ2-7	CSVRQGHYEQYF	TGCAGCGTGAGACAGGGGCACTACGAGCAGTACTTC
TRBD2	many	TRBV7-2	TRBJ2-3	CASSLVGTSGADTQYF	TGTGCCAGCAGCTTAGTGGGTACTAGCGGGGCAGATACGCAGTATTTT
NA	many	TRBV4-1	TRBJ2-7	CASSQGGGEQYF	TGCGCCAGCAGCCAGGGGGGTGGCGAGCAGTACTTC
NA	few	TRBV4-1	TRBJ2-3	CASSQSGTGTDTQYF	TGCGCCAGCAGCCAGTCCGGGACTGGCACAGATACGCAGTATTTT
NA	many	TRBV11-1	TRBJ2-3	CASSPARRTDTQYF	TGTGCCAGCAGCCCGGCGCGGAGGACAGATACGCAGTATTTT
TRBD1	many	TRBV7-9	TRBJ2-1	CASSFPGTGIGEQFF	TGTGCCAGCAGCTTCCCCGGGACAGGTATCGGTGAGCAGTTCTTC
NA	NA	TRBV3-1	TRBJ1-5	CASSQERARVPQPQHF	TGTGCCAGCAGCCAAGAGAGGGCCAGGGTACCTCAGCCCCAGCATTTT
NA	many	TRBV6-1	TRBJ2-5	CASSGGRAQETQYF	TGTGCCAGCAGTGGGGGACGGGCACAAGAGACCCAGTACTTC
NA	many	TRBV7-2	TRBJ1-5	CASSLRAGVVGNQPQHF	TGTGCCAGCAGCTTAAGAGCCGGGGTGGTGGGCAATCAGCCCCAGCATTTT
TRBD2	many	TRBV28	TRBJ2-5	CASSSPSQRGLQETQYF	TGTGCCAGCAGTTCGCCCAGCCAGCGGGGTTTACAAGAGACCCAGTACTTC
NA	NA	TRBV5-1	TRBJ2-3	CASSLGGGPLSDTQYF	TGCGCCAGCAGCTTGGGGGGGGGGCCCCTCTCAGATACGCAGTATTTT
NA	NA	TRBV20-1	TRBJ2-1	CSASLPSDWSEQFF	TGCAGTGCTAGCCTCCCCAGTGATTGGAGTGAGCAGTTCTTC
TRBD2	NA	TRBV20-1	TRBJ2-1	CSARAALAGVSYNEQFF	TGCAGTGCTAGAGCCGCTCTAGCGGGAGTCTCGTATAATGAGCAGTTCTTC
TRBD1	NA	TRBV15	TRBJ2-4	CATSRDIFPGQGGNIQYF	TGTGCCACCAGCAGAGACATCTTCCCGGGACAGGGGGGAAACATTCAGTACTTC